This T cell receptor (beta chain) was sequenced during a study of T cell changes during pregnancy in multiple sclerosis. TCRdb keeps only in-frame clones here, not all; method: immunoSEQ multiplex PCR. In the table there are about 28,000 clones, approximately 90% of which are singletons. The CDR3 runs 15 residues. Trimming removed 3 bases from V and 4 bases from J; junction bases left unmatched: 4. The germline V gene encodes CDR1 MNHEY and CDR2 SMNVEV (reference sequence). This receptor was obtained from a female donor in good health, enrolled as a control in a pregnancy study. Here the sequenced sample was peripheral blood, taken in the first trimester of pregnancy. This chain uses TRBV27 with TRBJ2-3; TRBD2 matches at 10 bases. The CDR3: CASSFSGGVPDTQYF. CDR3 coding DNA: TGTGCCAGCAGTTTCAGCGGGGGGGTCCCAGATACGCAGTATTTT.